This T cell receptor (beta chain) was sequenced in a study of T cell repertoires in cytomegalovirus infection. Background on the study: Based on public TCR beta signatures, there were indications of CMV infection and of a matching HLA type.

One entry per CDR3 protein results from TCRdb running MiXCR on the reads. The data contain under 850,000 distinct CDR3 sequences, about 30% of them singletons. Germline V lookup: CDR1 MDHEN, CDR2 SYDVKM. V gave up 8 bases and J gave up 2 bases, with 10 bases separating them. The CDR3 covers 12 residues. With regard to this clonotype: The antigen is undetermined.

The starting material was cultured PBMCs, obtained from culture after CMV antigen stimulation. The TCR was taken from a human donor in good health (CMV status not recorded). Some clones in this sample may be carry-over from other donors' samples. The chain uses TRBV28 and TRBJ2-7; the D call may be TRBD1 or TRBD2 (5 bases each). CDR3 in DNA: TGTGCCAGCGGGGACGGTACCTACGAGCAGTACTTC. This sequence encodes CASGDGTYEQYF.